The T cell receptor (beta chain) under discussion was sequenced for a study of shared clonotypes between healthy human individuals (dated by TCRdb to 2018 to 2021). For the wider study: Three men and a couple of women, aged 18 to 49 years, made up the cohort. For each donor, CD4 naive and CD4 memory were each given three plates, CD8 naive was given two plates, and CD8 memory was given one plate. To increase sequencing depth and limit assay-specific biases, different laboratories used diverse techniques to prepare libraries and sequence TCR repertoires. Each donor's leukapheresis produced roughly between roughly 0.85 and 10 billion PBMCs. To estimate repertoire size and how much clonotypes are shared between individuals, the study performed deep sequencing of blood TCR repertoires from roughly five healthy adults. Study-level results and caveats: Rarefaction of sorted-subset datasets indicated incomplete sequencing despite the large sequencing depth. Naive subsets generally had larger estimated clonotype richness than memory subsets did. Across four donors, about 4.5% of naive CD4, approximately 4% of naive CD8, roughly 2.2% of memory CD4, and 0.4% to 0.45% of memory CD8 clonotypes were shared. Sampling was limited to blood, and TCR repertoires in tissue likely differ from TCR repertoires in blood. Because the study included only a small number of donors, the genetic and exposure-history diversity represented was limited. Based on pairwise subsampling, the degree of clonotype sharing among donors was expected to be affected by sequencing depth. Compared with non-shared clonotypes, the clonotypes found in all four sorted-subset donors had higher generation probabilities.

Concerning this clone: The target of this receptor is not known. The sample holds no much larger clone one base away, and base qualities are not on file.

Donors were healthy HIV-negative adults with no recently reported acute infections or vaccinations. All donors were Caucasian adults living in Nashville, Tennessee, USA. CD4+ T cells were enriched by magnetic negative selection, after which naive cells were positively selected on CD45RA and the negative fraction was taken as the memory subset. Blood was obtained by leukapheresis, after which PBMCs were separated by Ficoll-Histopaque density gradient centrifugation and cryopreserved in liquid nitrogen vapor phase. Purity and quantity of every magnetically sorted T cell population were checked by analytical flow cytometry. From each sorted fraction, genomic DNA was isolated and quantified by UV absorbance on a Nanodrop 2000c. Using the deep immunoSEQ assay, multiplex PCR amplified TCR CDR3 regions from genomic DNA. Extracted genomic DNA from each cell subset was distributed evenly across all wells of several immunoSEQ 96-well plates, and each plate was treated as a replicate. For sorted subsets, each replicate PCR was loaded with around 200 ng genomic DNA, equivalent to about 33,000 T cell genomes. Purified libraries were measured with a Qubit 3.0 fluorometer, size-checked on a Bioanalyzer 2100, and measured again with the KAPA Library Quantification kit. Each immunoSEQ 96-well plate was sequenced on its own single-read 150-cycle Illumina NextSeq 550 flow cell. The source study handled its data this way. The immunoSEQ output contained only junctional sequences without quality scores, so filtering could not match that applied to full-length reads. Sequences were annotated with PyIR, a Python wrapper for IgBLAST v1.9, and V/J genes and CDR3 were assigned using IMGT germline references. Reads were filtered out if the reads had weak V/J assignments (E-value above 1e-6), no CDR3, stop codons, out-of-frame junctions, or ambiguous translated residues. V3J clonotypes were defined as sequences sharing the same inferred V gene, J gene, and CDR3 amino acid sequence. To compute the percentage overlap between repertoires, the number of shared unique clonotypes was divided by the size of the smaller repertoire. RTK rarefaction, the Chao1 estimator, and Recon v2.1 estimates of unobserved clonotypes were used to assess repertoire richness. For all TCRbeta clonotypes obtained by the gDNA method from a handful of donors, generation probabilities were computed with OLGA. The table was pulled from immuneACCESS by TCRdb, which kept in-frame rearrangements only. Such tables lose some clones; where checked, under half of the loss comes from unresolved V genes, and the rest has no known cause. Clone size and V and J calls were adopted from that table, with D and trimming inferred from the DNA. The table for this sample lists around 1.1 million clones; around 78% of them were counted only once. 0.55% to 0.7% of the sample comes from the top ten.

Trimmed from V: 5 bases; trimmed from J: 4 bases; junction bases lacking a gene match: 7. The CDR3 runs 16 amino acids, cysteine and phenylalanine included. Of all the DNA, just the CDR3 is kept, 48 bases in frame from base 1. Sequences ENHRY (CDR1) and SYGVKD (CDR2) are obtained from the germline V gene. The sequence was collected from a man aged 18 to 30 in good health. Some clones in this sample may be carry-over from other donors' samples. The sample comprised memory CD4+ T cells from PBMCs. The cell subset or site label, as the study defines it: CD45RA-negative fraction. The chain employs TRBV10-3 and TRBJ2-3; TRBD2 matches 12 bases in the middle. The CDR3 protein sequence reads: CAISLLAGGLADTQYF. The base sequence is TGTGCCATCAGTCTACTAGCGGGAGGTCTCGCAGATACGCAGTATTTT.